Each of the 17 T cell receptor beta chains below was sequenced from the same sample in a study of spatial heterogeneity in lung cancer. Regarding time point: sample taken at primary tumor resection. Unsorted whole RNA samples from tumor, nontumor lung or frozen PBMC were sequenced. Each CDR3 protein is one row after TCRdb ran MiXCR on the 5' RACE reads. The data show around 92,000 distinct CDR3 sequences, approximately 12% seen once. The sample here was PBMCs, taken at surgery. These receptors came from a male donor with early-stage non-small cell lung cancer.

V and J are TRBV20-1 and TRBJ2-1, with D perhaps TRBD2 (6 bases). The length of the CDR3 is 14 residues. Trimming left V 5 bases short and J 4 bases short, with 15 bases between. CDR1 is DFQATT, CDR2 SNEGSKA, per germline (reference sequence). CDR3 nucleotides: TGCAGTGCTTTCCCGGGACTGGGATACAATGAGCAGTTCTTC. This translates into CSAFPGLGYNEQFF.

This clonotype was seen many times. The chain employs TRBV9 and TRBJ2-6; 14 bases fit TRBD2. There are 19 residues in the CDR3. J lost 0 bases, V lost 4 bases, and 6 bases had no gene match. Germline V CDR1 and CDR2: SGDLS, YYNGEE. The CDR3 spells CASSIRLAGGPSGANVLTF. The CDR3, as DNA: TGTGCCAGCAGCATTCGACTAGCGGGAGGGCCCTCTGGGGCCAACGTCCTGACTTTC.

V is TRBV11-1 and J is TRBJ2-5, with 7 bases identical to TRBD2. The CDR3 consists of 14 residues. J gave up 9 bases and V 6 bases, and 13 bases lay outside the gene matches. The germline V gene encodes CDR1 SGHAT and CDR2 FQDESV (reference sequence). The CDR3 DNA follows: TGTGCCAGCAGACCCCCGGGCCCACGGGGGGCCCAGTACTTC. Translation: CASRPPGPRGAQYF.

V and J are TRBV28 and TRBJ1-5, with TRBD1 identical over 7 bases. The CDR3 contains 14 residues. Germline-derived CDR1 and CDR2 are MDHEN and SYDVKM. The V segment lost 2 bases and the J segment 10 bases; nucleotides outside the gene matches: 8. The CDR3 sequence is CASSLGGQETPQHF. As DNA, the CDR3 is TGTGCCAGCAGTTTAGGAGGACAGGAGACACCCCAGCATTTT.

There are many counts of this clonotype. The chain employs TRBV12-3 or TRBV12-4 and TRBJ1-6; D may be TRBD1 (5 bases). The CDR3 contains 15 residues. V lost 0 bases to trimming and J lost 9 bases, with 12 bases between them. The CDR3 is CASSLAGTRASPLHF. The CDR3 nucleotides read TGTGCCAGCAGTTTAGCAGGGACCAGAGCTTCACCCCTCCACTTT.

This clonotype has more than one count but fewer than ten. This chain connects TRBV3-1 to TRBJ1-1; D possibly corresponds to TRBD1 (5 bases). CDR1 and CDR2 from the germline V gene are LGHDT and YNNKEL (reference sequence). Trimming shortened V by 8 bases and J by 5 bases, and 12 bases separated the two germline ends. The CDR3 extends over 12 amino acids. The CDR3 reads CASGGEGTEAFF. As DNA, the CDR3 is TGTGCCAGCGGGGGGGAAGGTACTGAAGCTTTCTTT.

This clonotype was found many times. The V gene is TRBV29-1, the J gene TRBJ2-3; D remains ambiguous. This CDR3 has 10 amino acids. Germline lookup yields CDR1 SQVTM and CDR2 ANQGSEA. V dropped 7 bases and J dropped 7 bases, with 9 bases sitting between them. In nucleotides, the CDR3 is TGCAGCGAAACCACGAATACGCAGTATTTT. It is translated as CSETTNTQYF.

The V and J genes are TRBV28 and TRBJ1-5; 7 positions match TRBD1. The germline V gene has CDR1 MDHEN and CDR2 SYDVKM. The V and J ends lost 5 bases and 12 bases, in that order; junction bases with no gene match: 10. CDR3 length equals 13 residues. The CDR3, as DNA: TGTGCCAGCAGTCCGAACCGGGACAGCATCCAGCATTTT. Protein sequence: CASSPNRDSIQHF.

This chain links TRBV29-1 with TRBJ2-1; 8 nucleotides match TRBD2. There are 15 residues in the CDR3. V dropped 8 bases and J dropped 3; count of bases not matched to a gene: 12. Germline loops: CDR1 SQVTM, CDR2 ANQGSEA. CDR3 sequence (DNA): TGCAGCACGAAAAATAGCGGGACTAACTACAATGAGCAGTTCTTC. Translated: CSTKNSGTNYNEQFF.

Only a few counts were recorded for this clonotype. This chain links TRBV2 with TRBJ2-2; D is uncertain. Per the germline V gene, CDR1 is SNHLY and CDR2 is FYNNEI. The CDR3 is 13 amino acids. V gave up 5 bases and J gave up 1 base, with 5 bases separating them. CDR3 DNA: TGTGCCAGCAGTTTACAGAACACCGGGGAGCTGTTTTTT. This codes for CASSLQNTGELFF.

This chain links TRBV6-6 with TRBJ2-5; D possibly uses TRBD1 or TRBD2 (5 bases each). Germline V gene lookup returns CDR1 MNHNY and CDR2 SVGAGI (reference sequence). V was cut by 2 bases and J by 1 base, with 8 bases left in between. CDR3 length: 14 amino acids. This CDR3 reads CASSYAGTQETQYF. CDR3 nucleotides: TGTGCCAGCAGTTACGCCGGGACCCAAGAGACCCAGTACTTC.

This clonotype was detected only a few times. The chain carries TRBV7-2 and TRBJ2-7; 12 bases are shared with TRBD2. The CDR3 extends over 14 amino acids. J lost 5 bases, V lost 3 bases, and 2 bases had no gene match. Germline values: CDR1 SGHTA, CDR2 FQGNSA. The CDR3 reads CASSFRLAGDEQYF. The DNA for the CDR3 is TGTGCCAGCAGCTTCCGACTAGCGGGAGACGAGCAGTACTTC.

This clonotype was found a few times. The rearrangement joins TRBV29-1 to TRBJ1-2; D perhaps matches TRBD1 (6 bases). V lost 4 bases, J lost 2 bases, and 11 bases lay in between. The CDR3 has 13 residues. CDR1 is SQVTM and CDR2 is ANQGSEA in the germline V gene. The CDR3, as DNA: TGCAGCGTTGGGGCAGGGGAAAACTATGGCTACACCTTC. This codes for CSVGAGENYGYTF.

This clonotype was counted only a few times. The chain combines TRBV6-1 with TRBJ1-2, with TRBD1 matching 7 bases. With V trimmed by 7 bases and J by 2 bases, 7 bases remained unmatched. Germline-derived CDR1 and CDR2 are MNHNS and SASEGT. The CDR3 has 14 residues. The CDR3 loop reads CASKTGAVNYGYTF. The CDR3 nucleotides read TGTGCCAGCAAAACAGGGGCTGTCAACTATGGCTACACCTTC.

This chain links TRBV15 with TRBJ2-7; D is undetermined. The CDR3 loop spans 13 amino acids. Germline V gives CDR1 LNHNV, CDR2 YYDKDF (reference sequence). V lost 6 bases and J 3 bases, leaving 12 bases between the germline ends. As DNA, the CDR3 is TGTGCCACCAGTAACCATCCGAACTACGAGCAGTACTTC. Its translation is CATSNHPNYEQYF.

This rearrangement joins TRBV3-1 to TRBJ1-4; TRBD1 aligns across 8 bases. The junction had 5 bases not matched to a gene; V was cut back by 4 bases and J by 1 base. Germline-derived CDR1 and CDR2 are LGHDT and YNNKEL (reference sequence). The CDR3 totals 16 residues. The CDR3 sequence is CASSREGQGTNEKLFF. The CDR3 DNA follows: TGTGCCAGCAGCCGAGAAGGACAGGGAACTAATGAAAAACTGTTTTTT.

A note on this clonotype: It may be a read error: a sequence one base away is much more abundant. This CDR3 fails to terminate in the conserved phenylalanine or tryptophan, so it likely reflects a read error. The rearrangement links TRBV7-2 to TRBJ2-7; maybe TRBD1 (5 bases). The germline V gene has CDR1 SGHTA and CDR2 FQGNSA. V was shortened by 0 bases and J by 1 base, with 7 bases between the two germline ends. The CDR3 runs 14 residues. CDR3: CASSLAGLSYEQYI. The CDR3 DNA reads TGTGCCAGCAGCTTAGCGGGGCTTTCCTACGAGCAGTACATC.